Below, 28 T cell receptor beta chains from the same sample are listed, as sequenced in a study of CD4+ T cells in melanoma. Profiled with immunoSEQ multiplex PCR; TCRdb holds only in-frame clones, not every one. The sample carries about 120,000 clones, about 90% recorded once. The material sequenced was peripheral blood. These receptors were collected from a human donor with melanoma.

The chain uses TRBV7-3 and TRBJ2-3, with 9 bases identical to TRBD2. Trimming at V came to 3 bases and at J to 2 bases, leaving 3 bases not matched to a gene. Looked up from germline, CDR1 is SGHTA and CDR2 is FQGTGA. The CDR3 loop spans 15 amino acids. CDR3 loop: CASSFLAGYTDTQYF. As DNA, the CDR3 is TGTGCCAGCAGCTTCCTAGCGGGATACACAGATACGCAGTATTTT.

This chain uses TRBV6-1 with TRBJ2-1, with D tentatively TRBD1 (6 bases). The CDR3 is 15 residues long. Trimming took 5 bases from V and 4 from J, leaving 15 bases between them. CDR1 is MNHNS, CDR2 SASEGT, per germline. The CDR3, as DNA: TGTGCCAGCAGTCGGGACACCTCCAGATACAATGAGCAGTTCTTC. It is translated as CASSRDTSRYNEQFF.

The chain uses TRBV5-4 and TRBJ2-1, with 12 bases aligning to TRBD2. With V trimmed by 4 bases and J by 4 bases, 3 bases remained unmatched. The CDR3 consists of 15 residues. Germline CDR1 is SGHNT and CDR2 is YYREEE (reference sequence). The CDR3 here is CASSPGLAGYNEQFF. The CDR3 DNA sequence: TGTGCCAGCAGCCCCGGACTAGCGGGGTACAATGAGCAGTTCTTC.

This clone was counted once. The chain has TRBV4-3 and TRBJ2-7; D perhaps matches TRBD1 (6 bases). Germline-derived CDR1 and CDR2 are LGHNA and YSLEER. V was shortened by 4 bases and J by 4 bases, with 11 bases between the two germline ends. CDR3 size: 13 residues. The CDR3 protein is CASSRGQSYEQYF. Written as DNA, the CDR3 is TGCGCCAGCAGCCGCGGACAGTCGTACGAGCAGTACTTC.

The V and J genes are TRBV5-1 and TRBJ2-2; 8 bases fit TRBD2. Germline-derived CDR1 and CDR2 are SGHRS and YFSETQ. V shed 6 bases, J shed 6 bases, and the junction held 7 bases outside the gene matches. There are 14 residues in the CDR3. As DNA, the CDR3 is TGCGCCAGCAACCGGGGGGGCCTAGCCGGGGAGCTGTTTTTT. It translates to CASNRGGLAGELFF.

The J gene is TRBJ2-7, the V gene TRBV7-2; 9 positions agree with TRBD1. V gave up 6 bases and J gave up 6 bases; unmatched junction bases: 9. The CDR3 is 14 amino acids. Germline assignment: CDR1 SGHTA and CDR2 FQGNSA. CDR3 sequence (DNA): TGTGCCAGCAGGAAACAGGGGGCGCCGGGCGAGCAGTACTTC. This translates into CASRKQGAPGEQYF.

This chain uses TRBV5-5 with TRBJ2-2; the D gene is possibly TRBD1 (6 bases). The CDR3 totals 15 residues. Germline V gene sequence: CDR1 SGHKS, CDR2 YYEKEE (reference sequence). The V end was cut by 2 bases, the J end by 6 bases, with 14 bases between. The CDR3 DNA reads as TGTGCCAGCAGCTTAAAGGGGGTAGGATCCGGGGAGCTGTTTTTT. Translated: CASSLKGVGSGELFF.

V and J are TRBV10-3 and TRBJ1-4; the D gene is possibly TRBD1 (5 bases). The V gene lost 4 bases and the J gene lost 7 bases, with 13 bases spanning the gap. Germline loops: CDR1 ENHRY, CDR2 SYGVKD. This CDR3 has 14 amino acids. The CDR3 region has the DNA TGTGCCATCAGTGCGGACGGGGGAGGTGAAAAACTGTTTTTT. Residues: CAISADGGGEKLFF.

The rearrangement uses TRBV7-2 and TRBJ1-2; 7 nucleotides match TRBD1. With 6 bases clipped from V and 8 bases from J, the junction kept 9 bases outside the gene matches. Germline CDR1 and CDR2: SGHTA and FQGNSA. The CDR3 length is 13 residues. The CDR3 reads CASSPDRQGGYTF. In DNA form, the CDR3 reads TGTGCCAGCAGTCCGGACAGGCAGGGCGGCTACACCTTC. Combining the CDR3 with reference TRBV7-2 and TRBJ1-2 gives the whole variable domain GAGVSQSPSNKVTEKGKDVELRCDPISGHTALYWYRQSLGQGLEFLIYFQGNSAPDKSGLPSDRFSAERTGGSVSTLTIQRTQQEDSAVYLCASSPDRQGGYTFGSGTRLTVV.

The chain is built from TRBV29-1 and TRBJ2-3, with 13 bases matching TRBD2. CDR1 and CDR2 from the germline V gene are SQVTM and ANQGSEA. The CDR3 is 15 amino acids. With V trimmed by 4 bases and J by 4 bases, 5 bases remained unmatched. As DNA, the CDR3 is TGCAGCGTTGTACTAGCGGGAGGGCCCGCAGATACGCAGTATTTT. As protein: CSVVLAGGPADTQYF.

The V call is TRBV5-1, the J call TRBJ1-5, with D perhaps matching TRBD1 (5 bases). CDR1 SGHRS and CDR2 YFSETQ come from the germline V gene. This CDR3 comprises 15 residues. Trimming stripped 0 bases from V and 5 bases from J, with 12 bases between. The chain's CDR3 is CASSLGGPEDQPQHF. CDR3 nucleotides: TGCGCCAGCAGCTTGGGGGGCCCTGAGGATCAGCCCCAGCATTTT. The full variable domain, with the rest looked up from reference TRBV5-1 and TRBJ1-5, is KAGVTQTPRYLIKTRGQQVTLSCSPISGHRSVSWYQQTPGQGLQFLFEYFSETQRNKGNFPGRFSGRQFSNSRSEMNVSTLELGDSALYLCASSLGGPEDQPQHFGDGTRLSIL.

The chain recombines TRBV29-1 with TRBJ1-4, with a tentative D call TRBD1 (5 bases). The CDR3 covers 13 residues. Germline CDR1 is SQVTM and CDR2 is ANQGSEA. V shed 1 base and J shed 8 bases, with 11 bases lying between them. The CDR3 DNA follows: TGCAGCGTTGAAGTGGGGGGAGGGGAAAAACTGTTTTTT. Protein sequence: CSVEVGGGEKLFF. Supplemented by reference TRBV29-1 and TRBJ1-4, the full variable domain reads SAVISQKPSRDICQRGTSLTIQCQVDSQVTMMFWYRQQPGQSLTLIATANQGSEATYESGFVIDKFPISRPNLTFSTLTVSNMSPEDSSIYLCSVEVGGGEKLFFGSGTQLSVL.

This chain uses TRBV19 with TRBJ1-5; a possible D gene is TRBD1 (6 bases). The CDR3 has 13 residues. V dropped 9 bases and J dropped 11 bases, with 20 bases sitting between them. The V gene's germline CDR1 is LNHDA and CDR2 SQIVND (reference sequence). The CDR3 DNA is TGTGCCAGAGATATGGACCCTAGACAGGCCCAGCATTTT. It translates to CARDMDPRQAQHF.

The chain links TRBV2 to TRBJ1-5, with 9 bases that match TRBD1. With V trimmed by 5 bases and J by 4 bases, 6 bases remained unmatched. Germline loops: CDR1 SNHLY, CDR2 FYNNEI. CDR3 length: 15 residues. For the CDR3, the DNA is TGTGCCAGCAGTCGGACAGGGGCCCTAAATCAGCCCCAGCATTTT. Translating gives CASSRTGALNQPQHF.

This clone came up once. This chain uses TRBV2 with TRBJ2-3, with a possible D match to TRBD1 (6 bases). Trimming removed 6 bases at V and 7 bases at J, with 11 bases between. The CDR3 sequence is 12 residues long. Germline V lookup: CDR1 SNHLY, CDR2 FYNNEI. CDR3 loop: CASRLQGHTQYF. The CDR3 coding sequence is TGTGCCAGCAGACTACAGGGTCATACGCAGTATTTT.

V is TRBV7-8 and J is TRBJ2-3; the D is unclear. V was cut by 5 bases and J by 5 bases, with 14 bases left in between. Germline CDR1 and CDR2: SGHVS and FQNEAQ. The CDR3 consists of 14 residues. DNA of the CDR3: TGTGCCAGCAGCCCTCGTCGGACGGTAGATACGCAGTATTTT. Protein product: CASSPRRTVDTQYF.

The genes are TRBV5-1 and TRBJ2-5; 7 nucleotides agree with TRBD1. CDR1 is SGHRS and CDR2 is YFSETQ in the germline V gene. The CDR3 consists of 13 residues. The V segment lost 3 bases and the J segment 5 bases; nucleotides outside the gene matches: 4. The CDR3 DNA is TGCGCCAGCAGCTCACAGGGGACGGAGACCCAGTACTTC. Residues: CASSSQGTETQYF.

This clone showed up just a few times. The chain carries TRBV19 and TRBJ1-2; possible D gene TRBD1, 6 bases. This CDR3 has 13 amino acids. CDR1 is LNHDA and CDR2 is SQIVND in the germline V gene (reference sequence). V shed 4 bases and J shed 4 bases, with 10 bases lying between them. CDR3: CASSREDSYGYTF. The CDR3 DNA follows: TGTGCCAGTAGTAGAGAGGACAGCTATGGCTACACCTTC.

This chain joins TRBV5-1 and TRBJ2-5; D ambiguous. This CDR3 region has 12 residues. Trimming removed 2 bases from V and 1 base from J, with 3 bases in between. Germline assignment: CDR1 SGHRS and CDR2 YFSETQ. For the CDR3, the DNA is TGCGCCAGCAGCTTTAGCCAAGAGACCCAGTACTTC. It translates to CASSFSQETQYF.

V and J are TRBV11-1 and TRBJ1-1; no firm D call. Deletions cut 0 bases from V and 4 bases from J, with 6 bases between. Germline V gene lookup returns CDR1 SGHAT and CDR2 FQDESV (reference sequence). This CDR3 has 13 residues. CDR3 in amino acids: CASSLAPVTEAFF. CDR3 nucleotide sequence: TGTGCCAGCAGCTTAGCGCCCGTCACTGAAGCTTTCTTT.

The chain joins TRBV7-3 to TRBJ1-2; 8 bases agree with TRBD1. The trim removed 4 bases at V and 6 bases at J, leaving 7 bases unmatched. Per germline, CDR1 SGHTA and CDR2 FQGTGA. This CDR3 is 14 amino acids long. CDR3 region: CASSSPGQEDGYTF. The CDR3 DNA sequence: TGTGCCAGCAGCTCCCCGGGACAGGAGGATGGCTACACCTTC.

This clone appeared once. The rearrangement uses TRBV19 and TRBJ1-5, with D possibly matching TRBD1 (5 bases). Between the trimmed V and J ends, which lost 1 base and 1 base, there was a span of 8 bases. The CDR3 is made up of 15 amino acids. Germline V gives CDR1 LNHDA, CDR2 SQIVND (reference sequence). Written as DNA, the CDR3 is TGTGCCAGTAGTATAGCAGCAGGGAGCAATCAGCCCCAGCATTTT. The encoded protein is CASSIAAGSNQPQHF.

The J gene is TRBJ1-1, the V gene TRBV6-1; D not resolved. Trimming left V 8 bases short and J 3 bases short, with 10 bases between. The CDR3 extends over 12 amino acids. From germline, CDR1 is MNHNS and CDR2 SASEGT. The CDR3 is CASFGFYTEAFF. Here the CDR3 DNA reads TGTGCCAGCTTCGGATTTTACACTGAAGCTTTCTTT.

The chain joins TRBV9 to TRBJ1-1; TRBD1 is a possible D gene (5 bases). The CDR3 is 13 residues long. V was clipped by 6 bases and J by 4 bases, with 13 bases between them. Germline V lookup: CDR1 SGDLS, CDR2 YYNGEE. DNA of the CDR3: TGTGCCAGCACCGCCGGGGGGGGCACTGAAGCTTTCTTT. Translation: CASTAGGGTEAFF.

The gene calls are TRBV6-5 and TRBJ2-1; maybe TRBD1 (6 bases). The CDR3 length is 15 residues. V lost 6 bases and J lost 5, with 17 bases in between. Germline V gene sequence: CDR1 MNHEY, CDR2 SVGAGI. CDR3 amino acids: CASRGAGGFDNEQFF. The CDR3 DNA sequence: TGTGCCAGCAGGGGGGCAGGCGGTTTCGACAATGAGCAGTTCTTC.

The gene calls are TRBV28 and TRBJ1-1; maybe TRBD1 (5 bases). In germline, CDR1 is MDHEN, CDR2 SYDVKM. The CDR3 has 12 residues. The V and J ends lost 5 bases and 5 bases respectively, with 9 bases between them. CDR3 DNA sequence: TGTGCCAGCAGTGGAGGGGAGACTGAAGCTTTCTTT. Protein sequence: CASSGGETEAFF.

V and J are TRBV19 and TRBJ2-7, with 11 nucleotides matching TRBD1. The V segment lost 4 bases and the J segment 5 bases; nucleotides outside the gene matches: 7. The CDR3 is 15 amino acids. CDR1 and CDR2 (germline): LNHDA, SQIVND (reference sequence). CDR3: CASSTPPGQGDEQYF. CDR3 nucleotides: TGTGCCAGTAGTACTCCTCCGGGACAGGGGGACGAGCAGTACTTC. Variable domain in full (rest from reference TRBV19 and TRBJ2-7): DGGITQSPKYLFRKEGQNVTLSCEQNLNHDAMYWYRQDPGQGLRLIYYSQIVNDFQKGDIAEGYSVSREKKESFPLTVTSAQKNPTAFYLCASSTPPGQGDEQYFGPGTRLTVT.

Remarks on this clone: At one of its ends the junction is not consistent with the germline gene, which may arise from a read error. V and J are TRBV19 and TRBJ2-7, with 7 bases fitting TRBD1. The CDR3 is 17 amino acids. Germline loops: CDR1 LNHDA, CDR2 SQIVND (reference sequence). The CDR3 loop reads CASGIGIHGDRYYEQYF. The CDR3 coding sequence is TGTGCCAGTGGTATCGGTATTCATGGGGACAGATACTACGAGCAGTACTTC.